This section outlines one T cell receptor beta chain sequence together with its context. The assay was immunoSEQ multiplex PCR, and TCRdb's table has in-frame clones only and misses some. Among roughly 400,000 clones listed, about 93% were seen once. This record belongs to a study of control samples from healthy donors and cancer patients. The CDR3 has 15 residues. J gave up 6 bases and V 2 bases, and 6 bases lay outside the gene matches. From germline, CDR1 is MDHEN and CDR2 SYDVKM. V usage is TRBV28 and J usage is TRBJ2-7, with 11 bases fitting TRBD1. The TCR originated in a man in his forties with head and neck cancer. Sequencing input: PBMCs. The CDR3: CASSLVGQGAPEQYF. Written as DNA, the CDR3 is TGTGCCAGCAGTTTAGTCGGACAGGGGGCGCCCGAGCAGTACTTC.